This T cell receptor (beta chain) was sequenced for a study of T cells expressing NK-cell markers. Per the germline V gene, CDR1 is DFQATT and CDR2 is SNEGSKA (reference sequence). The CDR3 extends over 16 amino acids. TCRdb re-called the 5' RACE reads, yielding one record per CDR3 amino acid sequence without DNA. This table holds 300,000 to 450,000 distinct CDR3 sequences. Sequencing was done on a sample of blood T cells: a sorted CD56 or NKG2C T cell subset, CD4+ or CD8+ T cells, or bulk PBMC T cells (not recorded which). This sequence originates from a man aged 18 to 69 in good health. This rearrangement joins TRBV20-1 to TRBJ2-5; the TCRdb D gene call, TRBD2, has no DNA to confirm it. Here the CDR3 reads CSARDGVERGKRTQYF.